The 14 T cell receptor beta chains presented below share a single source sample, sequenced in a study of cytomegalovirus exposure and HLA in healthy donors (dated by TCRdb to between 2016 and 2019). Receptor amplification or capture employed the immunoSEQ multiplex PCR assay. For the multiplex PCR, a mixture combining 60 forward primers for TCR Vbeta segments and 13 reverse primers for TCR Jbeta segments was used. The immuneACCESS repertoire file appears here via TCRdb, limited to in-frame rearrangements. These files lack a portion of the clones; in checked studies, under half of the deficit traces to unresolved V genes, and the cause of the others is not known. Counted in this sample were 250,000 to 350,000 clones; 70% to 90% of them appeared once. The ten largest account for about 2% of the sample. Material: PBMCs. Every receptor here comes from a woman younger than 35 in good health and CMV-seronegative.

Regarding this clone: The sample carries other DNA sequences with the same CDR3. The chain joins TRBV7-9 to TRBJ2-5, with 8 bases identical to TRBD1. The germline V gene has CDR1 SEHNR and CDR2 FQNEAQ (reference sequence). The CDR3 consists of 14 residues. V trimming: 1 base; J trimming: 5 bases; junction bases outside the gene matches: 3. DNA of the CDR3: TGTGCCAGCAGCTTAGTCAGGGGGCAGGAGACCCAGTACTTC. Translating gives CASSLVRGQETQYF.

The chain recombines TRBV6-1 with TRBJ2-4; a weak D match, TRBD2 (5 bases). CDR1 MNHNS and CDR2 SASEGT come from the germline V gene. There are 14 residues in the CDR3. Between the trimmed V and J ends, which lost 6 bases and 2 bases, there was a span of 11 bases. CDR3 amino acids: CASRQSGTKNIQYF. The CDR3 nucleotides are TGTGCCAGCAGACAGTCGGGGACCAAAAACATTCAGTACTTC.

The rearrangement joins TRBV11-3 to TRBJ2-1, with a tentative D call TRBD2 (5 bases). V gave up 3 bases and J gave up 6 bases, with 18 bases separating them. Looked up from germline, CDR1 is SGHNT and CDR2 is YENEEA. CDR3 length: 16 amino acids. The CDR3, as DNA: TGTGCCAGCAGCTTCCAGTCAGACGGGGTGGGCAATGAGCAGTTCTTC. Amino acid sequence: CASSFQSDGVGNEQFF.

The J gene is TRBJ1-2, the V gene TRBV5-5, with D maybe TRBD1 (6 bases). This CDR3 has 15 amino acids. Deletions cut 6 bases from V and 4 bases from J, with 19 bases between. Germline V lookup: CDR1 SGHKS, CDR2 YYEKEE (reference sequence). CDR3 nucleotides: TGTGCCAGCACCTCTCACAGGGTAGCGAGCTATGGCTACACCTTC. Protein product: CASTSHRVASYGYTF. The entire variable domain, with the rest obtained from reference TRBV5-5 and TRBJ1-2, is as follows: DAGVTQSPTHLIKTRGQQVTLRCSPISGHKSVSWYQQVLGQGPQFIFQYYEKEERGRGNFPDRFSARQFPNYSSELNVNALLLGDSALYLCASTSHRVASYGYTFGSGTRLTVV.

Points on this clone: Distinct nucleotide sequences in the sample also encode this CDR3. The chain links TRBV6-1 to TRBJ1-2; D is unclear. The V end lost 3 bases, the J end lost 7 bases, and 6 bases lay between the germline ends. This CDR3 is 11 amino acids long. Germline values: CDR1 MNHNS, CDR2 SASEGT. The CDR3 nucleotides are TGTGCCAGCAGTGAGGGAGGTGGCTACACCTTC. Its protein is CASSEGGGYTF.

This chain joins TRBV30 and TRBJ1-1, with TRBD1 matching 9 bases. The germline V gene encodes CDR1 GTSNPN and CDR2 SVGIG (reference sequence). The CDR3 contains 13 residues. Germline trimming cut 4 bases from V and 5 bases from J; bases unmatched to any gene: 5. CDR3 coding DNA: TGTGCCTGGAATGGACAGGGGTGGACTGAAGCTTTCTTT. It is translated as CAWNGQGWTEAFF.

V gene TRBV6-5 combines with J gene TRBJ2-7, with D perhaps TRBD2 (5 bases). Trimming took off 2 bases at V and 2 bases at J, with 7 bases between the two ends. The CDR3 length is 13 residues. Germline CDR1 reads MNHEY; CDR2 reads SVGAGI. The CDR3 bases are TGTGCCAGCAGTTACGAGGGAACCTACGAGCAGTACTTC. Translation gives CASSYEGTYEQYF.

The chain's CDR3 is CSVRDWSSYEQYF. The CDR3 coding sequence is TGCAGCGTCCGGGACTGGAGCTCCTACGAGCAGTACTTC. The chain carries TRBV29-1 and TRBJ2-7, with a tentative D call TRBD2 (6 bases). CDR3 size: 13 residues. Deletions cut 6 bases from V and 0 bases from J, with 12 bases between. The germline V gene encodes CDR1 SQVTM and CDR2 ANQGSEA.

The V gene is TRBV6-5, the J gene TRBJ1-5, with D possibly TRBD1 on 5 matching bases. V shed 4 bases and J shed 7 bases, with 14 bases lying between them. CDR3 length: 14 residues. Germline values: CDR1 MNHEY, CDR2 SVGAGI. The CDR3 nucleotides read TGTGCCAGCAGTTTAACAGGCCTCATGCAGCCCCAGCATTTT. Translation gives CASSLTGLMQPQHF.

The V gene is TRBV9, the J gene TRBJ1-2; TRBD1 matches at 9 bases. CDR1 and CDR2 (germline): SGDLS, YYNGEE. J gave up 3 bases and V 3 bases, and 6 bases lay outside the gene matches. CDR3 length equals 15 residues. CDR3 sequence reads: CASSAHRTGDYGYTF. In DNA, the CDR3 is TGTGCCAGCAGCGCTCACCGGACAGGGGACTATGGCTACACCTTC.

In nucleotides, the CDR3 is TGTGCCAGCAGGGACGATCTCGGGACTAACAAATACAATGAGCAGTTCTTC. This translates into CASRDDLGTNKYNEQFF. This chain joins TRBV5-6 and TRBJ2-1, with TRBD2 matching over 7 bases. In germline, CDR1 is SGHDT, CDR2 YYEEEE. This CDR3 comprises 17 residues. With 5 bases clipped from V and 4 bases from J, the junction kept 15 bases outside the gene matches.

The chain joins TRBV6-5 to TRBJ1-2; 8 positions match TRBD1. The CDR3 extends over 14 amino acids. With V trimmed by 2 bases and J by 8 bases, 7 bases remained unmatched. Germline V gives CDR1 MNHEY, CDR2 SVGAGI. CDR3 in DNA: TGTGCCAGCAGTTACATGGACAGGGAGGGGGGCTACACCTTC. Encoded protein: CASSYMDREGGYTF.

This clone appeared once. The chain recombines TRBV5-1 with TRBJ2-7, with D tentatively TRBD2 (6 bases). V was cut by 6 bases and J by 3 bases, with 19 bases left in between. Germline CDR1 and CDR2: SGHRS and YFSETQ. The CDR3 sequence is 15 residues long. Here the CDR3 reads CASKTGLGELYEQYF. In nucleotides, the CDR3 is TGCGCCAGCAAAACGGGACTCGGTGAACTCTACGAGCAGTACTTC.

The rearrangement links TRBV4-1 to TRBJ2-7; 7 nucleotides match TRBD2. Germline lookup yields CDR1 MGHRA and CDR2 YSYEKL. After removal of 8 bases from V and 0 bases from J, the junction contained 13 bases not matched to a gene. This CDR3 has 16 residues. The CDR3 sequence: CASVTAGTANSYEQYF. The CDR3 coding sequence is TGCGCCAGCGTAACAGCGGGGACGGCTAACTCCTACGAGCAGTACTTC.